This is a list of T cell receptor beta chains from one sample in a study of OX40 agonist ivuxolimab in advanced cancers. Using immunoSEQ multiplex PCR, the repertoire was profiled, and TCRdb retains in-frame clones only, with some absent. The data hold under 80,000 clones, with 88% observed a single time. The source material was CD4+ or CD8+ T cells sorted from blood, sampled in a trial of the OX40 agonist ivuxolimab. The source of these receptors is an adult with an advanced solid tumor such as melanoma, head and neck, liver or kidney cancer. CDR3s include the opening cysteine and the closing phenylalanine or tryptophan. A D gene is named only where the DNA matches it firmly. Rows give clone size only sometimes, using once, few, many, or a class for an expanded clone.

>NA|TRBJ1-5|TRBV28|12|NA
TGTGCTTCGGGAGGGTTCAATCAGCCCCAGCATTTT
CASGGFNQPQHF
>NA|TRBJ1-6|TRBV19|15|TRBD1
TGTGCCAGTAGTATAATGTCAGGGGGCGGTTCACCCCTCCACTTT
CASSIMSGGGSPLHF
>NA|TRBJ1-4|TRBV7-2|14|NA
TGTGCCAGCACCCCGGGGGGGCTGAATGAAAAACTGTTTTTT
CASTPGGLNEKLFF
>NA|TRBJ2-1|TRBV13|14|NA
TGTGCCAGCAGTACGATAGCGATCTACAATGAGCAGTTCTTC
CASSTIAIYNEQFF
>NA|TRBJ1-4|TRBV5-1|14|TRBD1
TGCGCCAGCAGCTTGGTCACAGGGGGACAGAGGCTGTTTTTT
CASSLVTGGQRLFF
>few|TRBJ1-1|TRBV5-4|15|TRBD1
TGTGCCAGCAGCCCGCGGAGGGGGCTGAACACTGAAGCTTTCTTT
CASSPRRGLNTEAFF
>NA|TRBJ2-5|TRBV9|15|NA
TGTGCCAGCAGCGTAGCTTCGGACAACCAAGAGACCCAGTACTTC
CASSVASDNQETQYF
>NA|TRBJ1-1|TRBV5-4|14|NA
TGTGCCAGCAGCTTCTTGGAAGAGTACACTGAAGCTTTCTTT
CASSFLEEYTEAFF
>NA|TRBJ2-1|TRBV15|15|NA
TGTGCCACCAGCAGCCGGGACGGTAGGAGAGATGAGCAGTTCTTC
CATSSRDGRRDEQFF
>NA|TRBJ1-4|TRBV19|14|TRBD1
TGTGCCAGTAGAAGACAGGGAGGGAATGAAAAACTGTTTTTT
CASRRQGGNEKLFF
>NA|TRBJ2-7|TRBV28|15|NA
TGTGCCAGCAGTTTTAACAGGGCTGGTACCTACGAGCAGTACTTC
CASSFNRAGTYEQYF
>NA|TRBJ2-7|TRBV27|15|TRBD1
TGTGCCAGCAGTTCACCGGGACAGGGGGTCTACGAGCAGTACTTC
CASSSPGQGVYEQYF
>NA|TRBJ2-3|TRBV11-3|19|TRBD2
TGTGCCAGCACGGTTCTAGCGGGACTTTTCCGCTATCGCACAGATACGCAGTATTTT
CASTVLAGLFRYRTDTQYF
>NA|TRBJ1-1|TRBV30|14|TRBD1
TGTGCCTGGGGGACAGGGTTTGGGGGTACTGAAGCTTTCTTT
CAWGTGFGGTEAFF
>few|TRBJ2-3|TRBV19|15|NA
TGTGCCAGTAGTAGGTCAGGGGATGTCACAGATACGCAGTATTTT
CASSRSGDVTDTQYF
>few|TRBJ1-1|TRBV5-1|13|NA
TGCGCCAGCAGCACCGAATACAACACTGAAGCTTTCTTT
CASSTEYNTEAFF
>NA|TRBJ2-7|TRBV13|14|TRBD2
TGTGCCAGCAGCCGGACTGGCGGGAGTTACGAGCAGTACTTC
CASSRTGGSYEQYF
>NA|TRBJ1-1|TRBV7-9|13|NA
TGTGCCAGCAGCTCATCGGGGAACACTGAAGCTTTCTTT
CASSSSGNTEAFF
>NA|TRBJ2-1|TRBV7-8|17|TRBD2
TGTGCCAGCAGCTTACCGCTTTTGCGGGGGGGTTACAATGAGCAGTTCTTC
CASSLPLLRGGYNEQFF
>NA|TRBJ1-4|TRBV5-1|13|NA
TGCGCCAGCAGTCCGGGGCTGGGAGAAAAACTGTTTTTT
CASSPGLGEKLFF